These T cell receptor beta chains were read from a single sample in a study of T-cell memory formation after mild COVID-19. One entry per CDR3 protein results from TCRdb running MiXCR on the 5' RACE reads. Of about 90,000 distinct CDR3 sequences in the sample, approximately 16% were seen once. Material for sequencing was PBMCs or a T cell subset sorted from them (not recorded which). Every receptor here comes from a man between 18 and 29 years old who had mild COVID-19 (a few samples of this study predate the infection). Cell type and time point are not known. Both conserved end residues are part of each CDR3. The order of the fields is J gene, D gene, clone size, V gene, CDR3 DNA, CDR3 protein. The D gene is left open where the match is weak. For some rows the clone size is stated as once, few or many, or as a class when expanded; others skip it.

TRBJ2-3	NA	NA	TRBV7-8	TGTGCCAGCACCCCCAGGTCAGATACGCAGTATTTT	CASTPRSDTQYF
TRBJ2-1	NA	NA	TRBV19	TGTGCCAGTAGTATAGCCGGGATTTACAATGAGCAGTTCTTC	CASSIAGIYNEQFF
TRBJ2-7	TRBD1	few	TRBV4-3	TGCGCCAGCAGCCGGGACAGGGGGCAAGACGAGCAGTACTTC	CASSRDRGQDEQYF
TRBJ2-2	NA	NA	TRBV11-1	TGTGCCAGCAGCTTCCCCGCCGGGGAGCTGTTTTTT	CASSFPAGELFF
TRBJ2-3	NA	NA	TRBV29-1	TGCAGCGAAGGTCCGACAGATACGCAGTATTTT	CSEGPTDTQYF
TRBJ2-3	NA	medium-sized	TRBV6-2/TRBV6-3	TGTGCCAGCAGTTTGACTAGCACAGATACGCAGTATTTT	CASSLTSTDTQYF
TRBJ2-3	TRBD1	NA	TRBV24-1	TGTGCCACCTTATTCGGGACAGGGAGTGATACGCAGTATTTT	CATLFGTGSDTQYF
TRBJ2-5	NA	few	TRBV11-3	TGTGCCAGCACCTCAAAAGGACTACAAGAGACCCAGTACTTC	CASTSKGLQETQYF
TRBJ2-3	NA	few	TRBV7-3	TGTGCCAGCAGCTTAACGTATGGGGTGGCAGATACGCAGTATTTT	CASSLTYGVADTQYF
TRBJ2-7	NA	few	TRBV19	TGTGCCAGTAGCACTCATATTGACGAGCAGTACTTC	CASSTHIDEQYF
TRBJ1-1	TRBD1	NA	TRBV4-1	TGCGCCAGCAGCCACAGTAGACAGGGAGGCACTGAAGCTTTCTTT	CASSHSRQGGTEAFF
TRBJ2-2	NA	NA	TRBV4-3	TGCGCCAGCAGCCAAGACCGGGGGGCAAACACCGGGGAGCTGTTTTTT	CASSQDRGANTGELFF
TRBJ2-7	TRBD2	NA	TRBV7-4	TGTGCCAGCAGCTCCTTAGCGGGGGGGCTGAGAAACGAGCAGTACTTC	CASSSLAGGLRNEQYF
TRBJ2-3	NA	NA	TRBV28	TGTGCCAGCAGTTTTCCCCTCCGGGACGGACGTAGCACAGATACGCAGTATTTT	CASSFPLRDGRSTDTQYF
TRBJ2-3	TRBD2	NA	TRBV11-2	TGTGCCAGCGTAGGACTAGCGGGATATACGCAGTATTTT	CASVGLAGYTQYF
TRBJ1-4	NA	NA	TRBV5-1	TGCGCCAGCACTCCGAGGGGGACAACTAATGAAAAACTGTTTTTT	CASTPRGTTNEKLFF
TRBJ2-5	NA	NA	TRBV12-3/TRBV12-4	TGTGCCAGCTCCCCCCAGTGGGAGACCCAGTACTTC	CASSPQWETQYF
TRBJ2-7	NA	NA	TRBV30	TGTGCCTGGAGTGGGGTGGTGGGATCGGACTACGAGCAGTACTTC	CAWSGVVGSDYEQYF